This TCR beta chain stems from a study of beta chain features in type 1 diabetes. Broader study findings: VDJ junctions in type 1 diabetes patients carried more deletions and fewer insertions. Moderately but significantly shorter TCRB CDR3s were found in Type 1 diabetes patients in all four CD4+ subsets. Cells with high TCR expression could be over-represented when cDNA is sequenced.

Points on this clone: Its specificity is not known.

Expressed TCRB transcripts were sequenced after all isolated RNA was converted to cDNA. Sequencing was performed with immunoSEQ multiplex PCR; in TCRdb, only in-frame clones are kept and a portion is missing. The table lists around 15,000 clones, 60% to 80% of them singletons. The CDR3 sequence is 12 residues long. From germline, CDR1 is SGHTA and CDR2 FQGNSA. V was trimmed by 3 bases and J by 3 bases, leaving 3 bases between them. The source material was stem cell memory CD4+ T cells from blood. V gene TRBV7-2 combines with J gene TRBJ1-5; D remains ambiguous. The sequence derives from a woman between 18 and 30 years old with type 1 diabetes. This chain's CDR3 is CASSFYNQPQHF. The CDR3 coding sequence is TGTGCCAGCAGCTTCTACAATCAGCCCCAGCATTTT. The complete variable domain, with remaining parts taken from reference TRBV7-2 and TRBJ1-5, reads GAGVSQSPSNKVTEKGKDVELRCDPISGHTALYWYRQSLGQGLEFLIYFQGNSAPDKSGLPSDRFSAERTGGSVSTLTIQRTQQEDSAVYLCASSFYNQPQHFGDGTRLSIL.